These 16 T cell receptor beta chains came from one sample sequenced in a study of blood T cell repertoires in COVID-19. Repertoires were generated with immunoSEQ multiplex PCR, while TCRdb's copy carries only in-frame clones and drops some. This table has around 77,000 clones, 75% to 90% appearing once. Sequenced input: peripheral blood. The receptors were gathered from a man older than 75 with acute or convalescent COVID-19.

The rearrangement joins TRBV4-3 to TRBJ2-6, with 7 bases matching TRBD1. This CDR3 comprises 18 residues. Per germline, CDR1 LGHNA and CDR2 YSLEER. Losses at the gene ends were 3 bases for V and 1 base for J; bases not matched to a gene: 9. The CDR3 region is CASSQTGTVLSGANVLTF. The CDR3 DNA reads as TGCGCCAGCAGCCAGACCGGGACAGTCTTATCTGGGGCCAACGTCCTGACTTTC.

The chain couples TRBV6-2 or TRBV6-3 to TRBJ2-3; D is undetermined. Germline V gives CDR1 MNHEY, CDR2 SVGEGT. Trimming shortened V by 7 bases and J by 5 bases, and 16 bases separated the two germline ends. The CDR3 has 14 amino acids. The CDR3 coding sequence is TGTGCCAGCAACCCCTTGGCGGTTGGAGATACGCAGTATTTT. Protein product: CASNPLAVGDTQYF.

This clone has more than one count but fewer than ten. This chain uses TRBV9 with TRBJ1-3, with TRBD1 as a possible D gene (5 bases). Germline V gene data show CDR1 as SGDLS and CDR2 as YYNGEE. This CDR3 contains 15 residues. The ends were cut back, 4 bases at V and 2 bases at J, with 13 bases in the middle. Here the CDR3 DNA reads TGTGCCAGCAGCCCCTCGGGGGGTGCTGGAAACACCATATATTTT. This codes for CASSPSGGAGNTIYF. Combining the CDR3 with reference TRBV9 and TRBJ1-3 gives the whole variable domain DSGVTQTPKHLITATGQRVTLRCSPRSGDLSVYWYQQSLDQGLQFLIQYYNGEERAKGNILERFSAQQFPDLHSELNLSSLELGDSALYFCASSPSGGAGNTIYFGEGSWLTVV.

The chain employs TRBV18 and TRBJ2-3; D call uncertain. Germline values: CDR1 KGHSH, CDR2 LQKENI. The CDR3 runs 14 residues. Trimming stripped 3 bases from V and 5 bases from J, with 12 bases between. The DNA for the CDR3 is TGTGCCAGCTCACCCAACCCTCTACGAGATACGCAGTATTTT. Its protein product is CASSPNPLRDTQYF.

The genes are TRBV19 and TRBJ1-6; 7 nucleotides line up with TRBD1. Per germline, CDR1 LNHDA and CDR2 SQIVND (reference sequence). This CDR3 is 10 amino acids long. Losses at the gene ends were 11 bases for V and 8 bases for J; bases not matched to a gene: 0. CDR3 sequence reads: CADRDSPLHF. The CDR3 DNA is TGTGCCGACAGGGATTCACCCCTCCACTTT.

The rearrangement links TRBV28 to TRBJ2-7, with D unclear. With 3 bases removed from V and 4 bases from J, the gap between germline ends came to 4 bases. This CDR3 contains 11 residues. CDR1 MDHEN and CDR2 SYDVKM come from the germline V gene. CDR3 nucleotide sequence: TGTGCCAGCAGTTTGAGGTACGAGCAGTACTTC. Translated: CASSLRYEQYF.

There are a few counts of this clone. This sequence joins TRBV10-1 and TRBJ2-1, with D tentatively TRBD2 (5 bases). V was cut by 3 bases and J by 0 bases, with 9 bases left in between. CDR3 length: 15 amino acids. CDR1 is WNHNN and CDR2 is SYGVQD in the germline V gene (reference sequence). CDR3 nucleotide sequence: TGCGCCAGCAGTGATTCCCGGGACTCCTACAATGAGCAGTTCTTC. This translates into CASSDSRDSYNEQFF.

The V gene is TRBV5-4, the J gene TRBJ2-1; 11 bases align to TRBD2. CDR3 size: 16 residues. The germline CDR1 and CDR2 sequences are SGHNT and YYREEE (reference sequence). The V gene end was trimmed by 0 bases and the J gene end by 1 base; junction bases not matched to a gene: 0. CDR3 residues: CASSLASGRSYNEQFF. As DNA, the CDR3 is TGTGCCAGCAGCTTGGCTAGCGGGAGGTCCTACAATGAGCAGTTCTTC.

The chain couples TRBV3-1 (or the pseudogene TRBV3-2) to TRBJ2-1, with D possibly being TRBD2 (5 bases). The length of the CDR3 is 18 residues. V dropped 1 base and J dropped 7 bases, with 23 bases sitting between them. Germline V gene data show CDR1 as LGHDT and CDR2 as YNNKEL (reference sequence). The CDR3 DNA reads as TGTGCCAGCAGCCAAGGAATAGTAGCGACCGCGAGTAAGAATGAGCAGTTCTTC. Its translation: CASSQGIVATASKNEQFF.

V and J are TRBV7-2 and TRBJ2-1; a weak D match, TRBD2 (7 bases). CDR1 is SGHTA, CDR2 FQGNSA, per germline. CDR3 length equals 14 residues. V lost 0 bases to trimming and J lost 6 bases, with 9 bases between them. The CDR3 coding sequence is TGTGCCAGCAGCTTAGCGGGGGGGCTCAATGAGCAGTTCTTC. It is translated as CASSLAGGLNEQFF.

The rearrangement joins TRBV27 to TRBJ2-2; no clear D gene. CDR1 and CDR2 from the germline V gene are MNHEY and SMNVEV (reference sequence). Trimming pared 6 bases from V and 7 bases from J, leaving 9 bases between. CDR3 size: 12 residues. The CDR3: CASSQVHGELFF. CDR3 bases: TGTGCCAGCAGCCAGGTTCACGGGGAGCTGTTTTTT.

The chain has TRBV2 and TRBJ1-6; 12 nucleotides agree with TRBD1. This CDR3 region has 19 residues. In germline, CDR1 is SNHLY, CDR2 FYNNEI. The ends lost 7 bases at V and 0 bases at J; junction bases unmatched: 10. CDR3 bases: TGTGCCAGCAAAGCGGGACAGGGGGCGCGGGGCTCCTATAATTCACCCCTCCACTTT. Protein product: CASKAGQGARGSYNSPLHF.

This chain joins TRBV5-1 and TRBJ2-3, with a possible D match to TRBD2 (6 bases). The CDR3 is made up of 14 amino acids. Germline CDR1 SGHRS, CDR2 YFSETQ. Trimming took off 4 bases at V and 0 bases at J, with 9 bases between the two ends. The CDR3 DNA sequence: TGCGCCAGCAGCAGCGGGTCTAGCACAGATACGCAGTATTTT. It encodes CASSSGSSTDTQYF.

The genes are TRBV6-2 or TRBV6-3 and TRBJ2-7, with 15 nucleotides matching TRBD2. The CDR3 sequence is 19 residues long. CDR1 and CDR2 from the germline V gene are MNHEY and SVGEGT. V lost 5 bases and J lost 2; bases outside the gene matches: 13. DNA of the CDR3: TGTGCCAGCAGTCGGGGGACTAGCGGGGGGCAGTTCCCTCCCTACGAGCAGTACTTC. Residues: CASSRGTSGGQFPPYEQYF.

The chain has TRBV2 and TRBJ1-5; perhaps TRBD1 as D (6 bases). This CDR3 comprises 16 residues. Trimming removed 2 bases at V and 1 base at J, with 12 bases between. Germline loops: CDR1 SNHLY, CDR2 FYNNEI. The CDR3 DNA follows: TGTGCCAGCAGTGAAAGGCGGGGGGCAAGCAATCAGCCCCAGCATTTT. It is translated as CASSERRGASNQPQHF.

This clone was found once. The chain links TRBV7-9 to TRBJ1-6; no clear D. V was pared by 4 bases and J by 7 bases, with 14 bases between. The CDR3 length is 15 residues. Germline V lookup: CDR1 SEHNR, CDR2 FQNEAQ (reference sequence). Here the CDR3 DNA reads TGTGCCAGCAGCTCTCCGGTGAGGTTCAATTCACCCCTCCACTTT. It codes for CASSSPVRFNSPLHF. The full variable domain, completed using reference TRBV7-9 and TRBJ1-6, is DTGVSQNPRHKITKRGQNVTFRCDPISEHNRLYWYRQTLGQGPEFLTYFQNEAQLEKSRLLSDRFSAERPKGSFSTLEIQRTEQGDSAMYLCASSSPVRFNSPLHFGNGTRLTVT.